These T cell receptor beta chains were read from a single sample in a study of T cells after yellow fever vaccination. MiXCR was run by TCRdb on the 5' RACE reads, yielding one entry per CDR3 protein. Here the sample spans 200,000 to 300,000 distinct CDR3 sequences, around 3.5% being singletons. Sequencing was performed on PBMCs, taken 15 days after the yellow fever booster vaccination. These TCRs come from a man between 18 and 29 years old who received the YFV17D yellow fever vaccine. The CDR3 runs from the conserved cysteine through the conserved F or W. D genes are given only for firm matches. Expanded clones are given a class, and other clones once, few, many or no size at all.

J: TRBJ1-6
V: TRBV5-1
size: many
D: .
CDR3: CASSPGLDSPLHF
DNA: TGCGCCAGCAGCCCGGGTTTGGATTCACCCCTCCACTTT

J: TRBJ1-2
V: TRBV5-1
size: few
D: .
CDR3: CASSSAPNYGYTF
DNA: TGCGCCAGCAGCTCCGCACCAAACTATGGCTACACCTTC

J: TRBJ2-6
V: TRBV7-3
size: many
D: .
CDR3: CASSSGGSWTNVLTF
DNA: TGTGCCAGCAGCTCAGGGGGGTCCTGGACCAACGTCCTGACTTTC

J: TRBJ2-1
V: TRBV7-6
size: few
D: .
CDR3: CASSSRLDSSYNEQFF
DNA: TGTGCCAGCAGCTCCCGACTAGACAGCTCCTACAATGAGCAGTTCTTC

J: TRBJ1-6
V: TRBV20-1
size: many
D: .
CDR3: CSARAGDINSPLHF
DNA: TGCAGTGCTAGAGCAGGGGATATCAATTCACCCCTCCACTTT

J: TRBJ2-5
V: TRBV7-9
size: many
D: .
CDR3: CASSLETYPETQYF
DNA: TGTGCCAGCAGCTTAGAGACATATCCAGAGACCCAGTACTTC

J: TRBJ2-5
V: TRBV4-1
size: many
D: .
CDR3: CASSTDHGDQETQYF
DNA: TGCGCCAGCTCAACGGACCATGGGGACCAAGAGACCCAGTACTTC

J: TRBJ1-5
V: TRBV19
size: many
D: .
CDR3: CASRTGTVQPQHF
DNA: TGTGCCAGTAGGACAGGAACTGTGCAGCCCCAGCATTTT

J: TRBJ1-2
V: TRBV7-9
size: many
D: TRBD1
CDR3: CASSLGGTGEGGYTF
DNA: TGTGCCAGCAGCTTAGGAGGGACAGGGGAAGGTGGCTACACCTTC

J: TRBJ2-5
V: TRBV20-1
size: many
D: TRBD2
CDR3: CSARSWVAGGQETQYF
DNA: TGCAGTGCTAGATCTTGGGTAGCGGGGGGACAAGAGACCCAGTACTTC

J: TRBJ2-1
V: TRBV2
size: many
D: .
CDR3: CASGGIGNEQFF
DNA: TGTGCCAGCGGGGGTATTGGGAATGAGCAGTTCTTC

J: TRBJ2-5
V: TRBV20-1
size: few
D: .
CDR3: CSASIWGRTQETQYF
DNA: TGCAGTGCTAGTATCTGGGGCCGTACCCAAGAGACCCAGTACTTC

J: TRBJ2-5
V: TRBV6-6
size: few
D: .
CDR3: CASSPDGGHETQYF
DNA: TGTGCCAGCAGTCCCGACGGGGGCCATGAGACCCAGTACTTC

J: TRBJ1-1
V: TRBV20-1
size: many
D: TRBD1
CDR3: CSARDRTNTEAFF
DNA: TGCAGTGCCCGGGACAGGACCAACACTGAAGCTTTCTTT

J: TRBJ1-2
V: TRBV2
size: .
D: .
CDR3: CASSGQGLYTF
DNA: TGTGCCAGCAGTGGGCAAGGCCTTTACACCTTC

J: TRBJ2-7
V: TRBV6-1
size: many
D: .
CDR3: CASSESGKGYEQYF
DNA: TGTGCCAGCAGTGAATCAGGGAAAGGCTACGAGCAGTACTTC

J: TRBJ1-1
V: TRBV10-3
size: many
D: .
CDR3: CAISYSGTEAFF
DNA: TGTGCCATCAGTTATTCGGGTACTGAAGCTTTCTTT

J: TRBJ1-3
V: TRBV4-3
size: many
D: TRBD1
CDR3: CASSQGDRGLSSGNTIYF
DNA: TGCGCCAGCAGCCAAGGGGACAGGGGGCTTAGTTCTGGAAACACCATATATTTT

J: TRBJ2-3
V: TRBV7-2
size: many
D: TRBD2
CDR3: CASSPGLVEDTQYF
DNA: TGTGCCAGCAGCCCCGGACTAGTCGAAGATACGCAGTATTTT

J: TRBJ1-2
V: TRBV5-1
size: many
D: .
CDR3: CASSLPNRESGYTF
DNA: TGCGCCAGCAGCTTGCCCAACAGGGAATCTGGCTACACCTTC

J: TRBJ1-6
V: TRBV27
size: many
D: .
CDR3: CASSPYERVRSPLHF
DNA: TGTGCCAGCAGCCCGTACGAGAGGGTCCGATCACCCCTCCACTTT

J: TRBJ1-1
V: TRBV6-2/TRBV6-3
size: many
D: .
CDR3: CASSEGLTEAFF
DNA: TGTGCCAGCAGCGAGGGGTTAACTGAAGCTTTCTTT

J: TRBJ2-5
V: TRBV20-1
size: many
D: TRBD2
CDR3: CSASPSGGETQYF
DNA: TGCAGTGCTAGTCCCAGCGGGGGGGAGACCCAGTACTTC

J: TRBJ1-1
V: TRBV18
size: many
D: .
CDR3: CASSPLSYHRDGDTEAFF
DNA: TGTGCCAGCTCACCTCTGTCGTATCACAGGGATGGGGACACTGAAGCTTTCTTT

J: TRBJ2-2
V: TRBV7-2
size: many
D: .
CDR3: CASSFFQDTGELFF
DNA: TGTGCCAGCAGCTTTTTCCAGGACACCGGGGAGCTGTTTTTT

J: TRBJ2-5
V: TRBV9
size: many
D: TRBD2
CDR3: CASTDTSGGETQYF
DNA: TGTGCCAGCACGGATACTAGCGGGGGAGAGACCCAGTACTTC

J: TRBJ1-3
V: TRBV2
size: many
D: .
CDR3: CASRAGRDKATIYF
DNA: TGTGCCAGCAGGGCCGGCAGGGACAAGGCCACCATATATTTT

J: TRBJ1-1
V: TRBV29-1
size: many
D: .
CDR3: CSAGVGVGTEAFF
DNA: TGCAGCGCCGGGGTGGGCGTTGGTACTGAAGCTTTCTTT

J: TRBJ2-1
V: TRBV20-1
size: many
D: TRBD1
CDR3: CSAIRTGSSYNEQFF
DNA: TGCAGTGCTATTAGGACAGGTAGCTCCTACAATGAGCAGTTCTTC

J: TRBJ1-1
V: TRBV18
size: many
D: .
CDR3: CASLRMNTEAFF
DNA: TGTGCCAGTCTTCGGATGAACACTGAAGCTTTCTTT

J: TRBJ1-3
V: TRBV7-9
size: many
D: .
CDR3: CASRGGKAQDGNTIYF
DNA: TGTGCCAGCAGGGGCGGGAAGGCGCAGGATGGAAACACCATATATTTT

J: TRBJ1-2
V: TRBV19
size: many
D: .
CDR3: CASSRQQLNYGYTF
DNA: TGTGCCAGTAGTCGCCAACAGCTTAACTATGGCTACACCTTC

J: TRBJ2-3
V: TRBV20-1
size: many
D: .
CDR3: CSGRLETDTQYF
DNA: TGCAGTGGGAGGCTAGAGACAGATACGCAGTATTTT

J: TRBJ2-1
V: TRBV5-1
size: many
D: .
CDR3: CASSSTVGGYNEQFF
DNA: TGCGCCAGCAGCTCCACCGTGGGGGGATACAATGAGCAGTTCTTC

J: TRBJ1-2
V: TRBV11-2
size: many
D: .
CDR3: CASSLDRTQDGYTF
DNA: TGTGCCAGCAGCTTAGATCGGACCCAGGACGGCTACACCTTC

J: TRBJ1-6
V: TRBV19
size: .
D: .
CDR3: CASRKSSYNSPLHF
DNA: TGTGCCAGTAGAAAGAGCTCCTATAATTCACCCCTCCACTTT

J: TRBJ2-3
V: TRBV5-1
size: many
D: .
CDR3: CASSYQGGTDTQYF
DNA: TGCGCCAGCAGCTATCAGGGGGGGACAGATACGCAGTATTTT

J: TRBJ2-1
V: TRBV7-2
size: few
D: TRBD2
CDR3: CASSLGGTTYNEQFF
DNA: TGTGCCAGCAGCTTGGGGGGGACTACCTACAATGAGCAGTTCTTC

J: TRBJ2-3
V: TRBV7-2
size: many
D: TRBD2
CDR3: CASSRLAGGYTQYF
DNA: TGTGCCAGCAGCCGACTAGCGGGGGGATATACGCAGTATTTT

J: TRBJ2-2
V: TRBV5-1
size: many
D: .
CDR3: CASKQGTGELFF
DNA: TGCGCCAGCAAACAGGGAACCGGGGAGCTGTTTTTT

J: TRBJ2-5
V: TRBV12-3/TRBV12-4
size: many
D: .
CDR3: CASQRTISAETQYF
DNA: TGTGCCAGCCAACGGACTATCTCGGCAGAGACCCAGTACTTC